This T cell receptor beta chain was recovered during a study of cytomegalovirus exposure and HLA in healthy donors. As for this clone: What it recognizes is unknown.

The CDR3 is made up of 15 amino acids. V gave up 0 bases and J gave up 5 bases, with 13 bases separating them. Germline V gene sequence: CDR1 LNHNV, CDR2 YYDKDF (reference sequence). The protocol was immunoSEQ multiplex PCR, while the TCRdb copy is restricted to in-frame clones and leaves out a portion. Of around 160,000 clones detected, approximately 90% appear once; the ten largest clones hold about 2.7%. Study results and caveats: A classifier reportedly called cytomegalovirus status with high sensitivity and specificity. Most TCRs appeared rarely, but some public TCRs recurred in many donors.

This rearrangement joins TRBV15 to TRBJ2-5, with unresolved D. Sample: PBMCs. The TCR originated in a man between 18 and 29 years old in good health and CMV-seronegative. DNA for the CDR3: TGTGCCACCAGCAGAGATCTTGGAGTCGGGGAGACCCAGTACTTC. Protein sequence: CATSRDLGVGETQYF.